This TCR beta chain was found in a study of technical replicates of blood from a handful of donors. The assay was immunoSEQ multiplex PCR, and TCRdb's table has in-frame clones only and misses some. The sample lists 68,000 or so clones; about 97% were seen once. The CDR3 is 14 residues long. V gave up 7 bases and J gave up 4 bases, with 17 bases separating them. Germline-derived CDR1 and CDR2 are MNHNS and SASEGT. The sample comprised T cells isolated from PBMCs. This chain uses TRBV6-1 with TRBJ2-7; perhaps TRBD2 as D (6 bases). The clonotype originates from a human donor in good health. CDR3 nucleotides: TGTGCCAGCACTGCGACTAGGGTCAGGTACGAGCAGTACTTC. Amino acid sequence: CASTATRVRYEQYF.